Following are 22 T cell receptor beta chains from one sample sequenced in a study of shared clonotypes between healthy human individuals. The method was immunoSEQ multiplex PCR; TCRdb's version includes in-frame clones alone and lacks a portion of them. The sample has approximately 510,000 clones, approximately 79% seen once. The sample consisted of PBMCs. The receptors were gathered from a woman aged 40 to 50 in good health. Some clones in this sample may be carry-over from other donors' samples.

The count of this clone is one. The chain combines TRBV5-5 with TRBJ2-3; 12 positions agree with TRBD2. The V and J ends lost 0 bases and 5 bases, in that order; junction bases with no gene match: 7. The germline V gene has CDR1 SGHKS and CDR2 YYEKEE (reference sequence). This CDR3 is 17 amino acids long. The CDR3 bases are TGTGCCAGCAGCTTGGTCCCTAGCGGGAGGGTCGTAGATACGCAGTATTTT. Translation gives CASSLVPSGRVVDTQYF.

CDR3 sequence: CASSTLIAANNEQFF. The CDR3 DNA reads TGTGCCAGCAGCACCCTCATAGCCGCCAACAATGAGCAGTTCTTC. This sequence joins TRBV7-3 and TRBJ2-1; D is unresolved. Per the germline V gene, CDR1 is SGHTA and CDR2 is FQGTGA. The ends were cut back, 5 bases at V and 5 bases at J, with 16 bases in the middle. CDR3 length: 15 residues.

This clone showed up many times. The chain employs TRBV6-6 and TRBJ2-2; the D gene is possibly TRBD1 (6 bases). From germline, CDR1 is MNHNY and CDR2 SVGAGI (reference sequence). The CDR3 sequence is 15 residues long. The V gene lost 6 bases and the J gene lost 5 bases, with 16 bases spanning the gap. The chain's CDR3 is CASRPQGSGTGELFF. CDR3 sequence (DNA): TGTGCCAGCAGGCCACAGGGTTCGGGTACCGGGGAGCTGTTTTTT.

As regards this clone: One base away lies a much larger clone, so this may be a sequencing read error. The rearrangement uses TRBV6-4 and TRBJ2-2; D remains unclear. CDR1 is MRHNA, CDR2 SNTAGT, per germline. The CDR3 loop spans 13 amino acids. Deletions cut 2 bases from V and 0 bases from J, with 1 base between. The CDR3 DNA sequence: TGTGCCAGCAGTGACGCGAACACCGGGGAGCTGTTTTTT. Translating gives CASSDANTGELFF.

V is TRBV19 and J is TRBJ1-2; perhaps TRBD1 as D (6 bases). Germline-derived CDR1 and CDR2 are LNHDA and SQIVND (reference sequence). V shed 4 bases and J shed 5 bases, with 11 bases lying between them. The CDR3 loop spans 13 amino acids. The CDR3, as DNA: TGTGCCAGTAGTAACGGGACACCTTATGGCTACACCTTC. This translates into CASSNGTPYGYTF. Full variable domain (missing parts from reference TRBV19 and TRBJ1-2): DGGITQSPKYLFRKEGQNVTLSCEQNLNHDAMYWYRQDPGQGLRLIYYSQIVNDFQKGDIAEGYSVSREKKESFPLTVTSAQKNPTAFYLCASSNGTPYGYTFGSGTRLTVV.

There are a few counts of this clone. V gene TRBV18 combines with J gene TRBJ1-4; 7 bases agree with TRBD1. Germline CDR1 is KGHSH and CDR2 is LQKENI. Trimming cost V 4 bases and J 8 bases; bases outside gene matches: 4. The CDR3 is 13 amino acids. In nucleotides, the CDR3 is TGTGCCAGCTCACTGCGGACAGGAGAAAAACTGTTTTTT. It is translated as CASSLRTGEKLFF.

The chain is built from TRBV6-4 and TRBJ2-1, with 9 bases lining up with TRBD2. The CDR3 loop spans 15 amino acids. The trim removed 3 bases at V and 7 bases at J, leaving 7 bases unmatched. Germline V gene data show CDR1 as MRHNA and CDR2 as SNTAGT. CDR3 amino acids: CASSDTAGGGNEQFF. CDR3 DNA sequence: TGTGCCAGCAGTGATACGGCGGGAGGGGGGAATGAGCAGTTCTTC.

This CDR3 reads CASSGTGGQLTEAFF. CDR3 in DNA: TGCGCCAGCAGCGGGACAGGGGGCCAGCTCACTGAAGCTTTCTTT. This chain connects TRBV5-1 to TRBJ1-1; 12 bases match TRBD1. The CDR3 consists of 15 residues. After removal of 4 bases from V and 4 bases from J, the junction contained 5 bases not matched to a gene. Per the germline V gene, CDR1 is SGHRS and CDR2 is YFSETQ.

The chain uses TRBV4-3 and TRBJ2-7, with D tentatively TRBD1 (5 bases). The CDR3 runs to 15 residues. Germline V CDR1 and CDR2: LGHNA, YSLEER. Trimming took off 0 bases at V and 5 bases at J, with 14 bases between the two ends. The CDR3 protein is CASSQEGREIDEQYF. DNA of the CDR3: TGCGCCAGCAGCCAAGAGGGCAGGGAAATCGACGAGCAGTACTTC.

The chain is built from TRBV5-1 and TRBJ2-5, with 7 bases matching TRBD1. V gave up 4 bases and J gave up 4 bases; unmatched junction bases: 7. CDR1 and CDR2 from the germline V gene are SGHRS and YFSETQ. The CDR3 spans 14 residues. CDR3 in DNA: TGCGCCAGCAGCCCCCGGGACAGCTTAGAGACCCAGTACTTC. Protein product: CASSPRDSLETQYF. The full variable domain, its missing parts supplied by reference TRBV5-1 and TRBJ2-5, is KAGVTQTPRYLIKTRGQQVTLSCSPISGHRSVSWYQQTPGQGLQFLFEYFSETQRNKGNFPGRFSGRQFSNSRSEMNVSTLELGDSALYLCASSPRDSLETQYFGPGTRLLVL.

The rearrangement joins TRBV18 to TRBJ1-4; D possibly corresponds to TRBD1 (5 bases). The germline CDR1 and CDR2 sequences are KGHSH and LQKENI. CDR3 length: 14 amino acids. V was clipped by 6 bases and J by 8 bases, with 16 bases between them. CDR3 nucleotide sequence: TGTGCCAGCTCCACAGGAGGGGCGGACGAAAAACTGTTTTTT. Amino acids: CASSTGGADEKLFF.

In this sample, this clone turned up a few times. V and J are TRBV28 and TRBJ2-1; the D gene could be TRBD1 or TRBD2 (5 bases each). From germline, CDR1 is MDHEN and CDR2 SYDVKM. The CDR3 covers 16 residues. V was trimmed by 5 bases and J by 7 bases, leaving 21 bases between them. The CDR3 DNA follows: TGTGCCAGCAGTCTCCCCCCGGGGTCTGCAGGGAATGAGCAGTTCTTC. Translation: CASSLPPGSAGNEQFF.

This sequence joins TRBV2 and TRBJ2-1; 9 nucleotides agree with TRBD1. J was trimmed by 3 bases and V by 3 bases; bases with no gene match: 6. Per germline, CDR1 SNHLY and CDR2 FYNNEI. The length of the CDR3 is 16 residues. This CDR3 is CASSDEGTGHYNEQFF. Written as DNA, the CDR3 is TGTGCCAGCAGTGACGAGGGGACAGGGCACTACAATGAGCAGTTCTTC.

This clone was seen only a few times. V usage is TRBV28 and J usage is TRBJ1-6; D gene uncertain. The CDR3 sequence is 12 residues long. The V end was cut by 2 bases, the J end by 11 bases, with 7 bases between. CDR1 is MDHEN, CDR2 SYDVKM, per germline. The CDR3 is CASSLRRPPLHF. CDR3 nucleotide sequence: TGTGCCAGCAGTTTACGGCGCCCACCCCTCCACTTT.

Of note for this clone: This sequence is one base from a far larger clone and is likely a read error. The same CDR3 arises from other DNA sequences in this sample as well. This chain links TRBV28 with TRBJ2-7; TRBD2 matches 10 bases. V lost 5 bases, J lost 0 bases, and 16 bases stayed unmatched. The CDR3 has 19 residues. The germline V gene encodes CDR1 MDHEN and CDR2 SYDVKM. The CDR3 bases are TGTGCCAGCAGTCCGCGGACTAGCGGAAGAAGGGGTCTCTCCTACGAGCAGTACTTC. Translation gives CASSPRTSGRRGLSYEQYF.

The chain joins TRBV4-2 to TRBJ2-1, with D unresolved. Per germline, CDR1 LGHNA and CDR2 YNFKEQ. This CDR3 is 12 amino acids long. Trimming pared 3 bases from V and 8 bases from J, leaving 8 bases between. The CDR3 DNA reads TGTGCCAGCAGCCAGGCTCTCCATGAGCAGTTCTTC. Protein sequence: CASSQALHEQFF.

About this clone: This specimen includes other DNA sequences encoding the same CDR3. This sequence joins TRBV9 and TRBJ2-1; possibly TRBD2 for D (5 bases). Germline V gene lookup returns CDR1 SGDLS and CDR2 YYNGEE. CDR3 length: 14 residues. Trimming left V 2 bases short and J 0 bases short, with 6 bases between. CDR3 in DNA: TGTGCCAGCAGCGTGGGAGACTCCTACAATGAGCAGTTCTTC. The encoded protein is CASSVGDSYNEQFF.

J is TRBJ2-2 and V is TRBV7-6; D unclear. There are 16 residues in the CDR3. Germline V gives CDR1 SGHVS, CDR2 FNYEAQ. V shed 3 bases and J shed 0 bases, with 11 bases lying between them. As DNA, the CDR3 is TGTGCCAGCAGCTTGGGGTTCCCCGCGAACACCGGGGAGCTGTTTTTT. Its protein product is CASSLGFPANTGELFF. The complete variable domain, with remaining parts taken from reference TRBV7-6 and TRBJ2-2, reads GAGVSQSPRYKVTKRGQDVALRCDPISGHVSLYWYRQALGQGPEFLTYFNYEAQQDKSGLPNDRFSAERPEGSISTLTIQRTEQRDSAMYRCASSLGFPANTGELFFGEGSRLTVL.

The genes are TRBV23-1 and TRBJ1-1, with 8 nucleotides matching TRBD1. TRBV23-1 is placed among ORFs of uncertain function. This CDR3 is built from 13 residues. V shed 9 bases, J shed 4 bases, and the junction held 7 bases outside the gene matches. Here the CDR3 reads CASKGDRGTEAFF. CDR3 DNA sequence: TGCGCCAGTAAAGGAGACAGGGGCACTGAAGCTTTCTTT.

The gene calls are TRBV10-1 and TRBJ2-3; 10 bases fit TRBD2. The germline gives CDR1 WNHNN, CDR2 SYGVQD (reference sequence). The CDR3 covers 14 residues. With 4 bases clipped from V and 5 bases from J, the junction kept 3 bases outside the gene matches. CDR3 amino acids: CASSGASGRDTQYF. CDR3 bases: TGCGCCAGCAGTGGGGCTAGCGGGAGAGATACGCAGTATTTT.

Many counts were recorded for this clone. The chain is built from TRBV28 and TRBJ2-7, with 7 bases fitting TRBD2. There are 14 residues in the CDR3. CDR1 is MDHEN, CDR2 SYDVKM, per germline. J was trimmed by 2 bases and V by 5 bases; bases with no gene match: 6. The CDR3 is CASSPLAGTYEQYF. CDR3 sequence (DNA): TGTGCCAGCAGTCCATTAGCGGGTACCTACGAGCAGTACTTC.

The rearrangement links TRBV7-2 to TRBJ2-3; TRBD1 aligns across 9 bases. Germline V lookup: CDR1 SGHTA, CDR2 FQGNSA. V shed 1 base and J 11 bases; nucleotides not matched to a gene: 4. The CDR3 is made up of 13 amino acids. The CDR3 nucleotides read TGTGCCAGCAGCTTAGGGGGACAGGGTCTGCAGTATTTT. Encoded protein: CASSLGGQGLQYF.